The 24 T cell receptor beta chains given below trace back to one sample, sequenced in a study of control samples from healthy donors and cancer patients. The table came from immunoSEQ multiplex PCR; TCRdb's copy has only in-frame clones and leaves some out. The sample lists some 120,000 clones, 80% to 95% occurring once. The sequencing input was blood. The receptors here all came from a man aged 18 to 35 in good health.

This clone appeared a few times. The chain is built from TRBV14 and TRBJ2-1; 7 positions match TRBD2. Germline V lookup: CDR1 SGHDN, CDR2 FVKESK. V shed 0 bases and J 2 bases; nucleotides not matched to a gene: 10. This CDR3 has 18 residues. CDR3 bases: TGTGCCAGCAGCCAAGAGGGCTGGCGGGAGCAACCCTACAATGAGCAGTTCTTC. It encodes CASSQEGWREQPYNEQFF.

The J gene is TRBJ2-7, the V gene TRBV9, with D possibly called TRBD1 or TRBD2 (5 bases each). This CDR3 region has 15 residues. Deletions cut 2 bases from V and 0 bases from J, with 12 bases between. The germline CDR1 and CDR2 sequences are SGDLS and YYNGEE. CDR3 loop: CASSVTGAFSYEQYF. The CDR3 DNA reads TGTGCCAGCAGCGTTACCGGGGCTTTCTCCTACGAGCAGTACTTC.

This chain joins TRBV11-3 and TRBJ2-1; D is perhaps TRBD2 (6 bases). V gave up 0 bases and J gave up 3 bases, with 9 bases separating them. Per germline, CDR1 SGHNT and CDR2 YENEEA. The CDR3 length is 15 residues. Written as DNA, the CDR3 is TGTGCCAGCAGCTTAGACGGGAGCGACTACAATGAGCAGTTCTTC. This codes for CASSLDGSDYNEQFF.

CDR3 protein: CASSRTGVTEAFF. The CDR3 DNA is TGTGCCAGCAGTCGGACAGGGGTCACTGAAGCTTTCTTT. The rearrangement joins TRBV6-6 to TRBJ1-1; 9 bases fit TRBD1. This CDR3 region has 13 residues. The germline CDR1 and CDR2 sequences are MNHNY and SVGAGI (reference sequence). The V and J ends lost 5 bases and 4 bases, in that order; junction bases with no gene match: 2.

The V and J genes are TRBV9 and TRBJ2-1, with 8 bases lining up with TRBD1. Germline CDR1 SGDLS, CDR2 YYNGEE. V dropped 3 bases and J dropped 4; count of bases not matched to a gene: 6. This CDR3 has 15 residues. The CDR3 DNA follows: TGTGCCAGCAGCGCAACAGGGGGTGCTTACAATGAGCAGTTCTTC. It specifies CASSATGGAYNEQFF.

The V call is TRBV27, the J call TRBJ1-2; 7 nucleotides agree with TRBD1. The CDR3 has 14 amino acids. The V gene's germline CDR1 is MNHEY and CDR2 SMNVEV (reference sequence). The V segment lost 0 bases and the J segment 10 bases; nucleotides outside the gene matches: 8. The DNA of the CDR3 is TGTGCCAGCAGTTTATCGAAGGCAGGGGGGGACTACACCTTC. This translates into CASSLSKAGGDYTF.

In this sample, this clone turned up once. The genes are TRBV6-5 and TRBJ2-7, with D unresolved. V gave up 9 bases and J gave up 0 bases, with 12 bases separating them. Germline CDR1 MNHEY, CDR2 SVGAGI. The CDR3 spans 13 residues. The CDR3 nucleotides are TGTGCCAGTGGGCTAGTCCCCTCCTACGAGCAGTACTTC. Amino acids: CASGLVPSYEQYF.

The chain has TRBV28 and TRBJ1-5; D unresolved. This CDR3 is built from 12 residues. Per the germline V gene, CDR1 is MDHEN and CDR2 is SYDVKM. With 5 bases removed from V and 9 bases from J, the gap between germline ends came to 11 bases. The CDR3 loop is CASSASQRPQHF. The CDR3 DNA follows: TGTGCCAGCAGTGCCAGTCAACGGCCCCAGCATTTT.

CDR3 nucleotide sequence: TGTGCCAGCAGTTTAGAAGCCAGGGACACTGAAGCTTTCTTT. Protein sequence: CASSLEARDTEAFF. This chain joins TRBV27 and TRBJ1-1, with D tentatively TRBD1 (5 bases). The CDR3 loop spans 14 amino acids. Germline CDR1 reads MNHEY; CDR2 reads SMNVEV (reference sequence). V was cut by 2 bases and J by 3 bases, with 10 bases left in between.

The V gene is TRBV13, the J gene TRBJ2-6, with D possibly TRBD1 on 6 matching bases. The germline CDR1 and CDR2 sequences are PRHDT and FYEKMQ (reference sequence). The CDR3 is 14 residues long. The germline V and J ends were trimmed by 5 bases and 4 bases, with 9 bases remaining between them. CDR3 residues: CASSHRVGANVLTF. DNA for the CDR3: TGTGCCAGCAGCCACAGGGTCGGGGCCAACGTCCTGACTTTC.

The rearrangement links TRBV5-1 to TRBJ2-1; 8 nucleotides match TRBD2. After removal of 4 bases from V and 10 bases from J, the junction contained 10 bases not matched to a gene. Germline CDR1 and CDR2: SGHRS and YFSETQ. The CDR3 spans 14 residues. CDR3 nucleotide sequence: TGCGCCAGCAGCCCCTCCGGGACTAGGGGGGAGCAGTTCTTC. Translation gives CASSPSGTRGEQFF.

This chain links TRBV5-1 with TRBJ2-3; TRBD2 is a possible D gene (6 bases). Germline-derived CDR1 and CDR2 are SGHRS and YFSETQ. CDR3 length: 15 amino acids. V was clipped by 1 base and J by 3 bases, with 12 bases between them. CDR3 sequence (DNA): TGCGCCAGCAGCTTGTCTCCGGGAGAGACAGATACGCAGTATTTT. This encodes CASSLSPGETDTQYF.

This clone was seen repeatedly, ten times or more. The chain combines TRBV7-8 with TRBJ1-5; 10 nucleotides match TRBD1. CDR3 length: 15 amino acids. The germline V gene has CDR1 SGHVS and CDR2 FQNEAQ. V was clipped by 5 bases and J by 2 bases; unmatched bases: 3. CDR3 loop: CASSDGQGGNQPQHF. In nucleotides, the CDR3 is TGTGCCAGCAGCGACGGACAGGGGGGCAATCAGCCCCAGCATTTT.

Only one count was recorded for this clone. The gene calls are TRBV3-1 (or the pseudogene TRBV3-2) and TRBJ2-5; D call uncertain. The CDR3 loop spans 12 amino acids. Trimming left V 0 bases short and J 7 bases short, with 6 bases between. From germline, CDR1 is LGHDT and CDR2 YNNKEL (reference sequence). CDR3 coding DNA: TGTGCCAGCAGCCAAGAACTTGGGACCCAGTACTTC. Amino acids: CASSQELGTQYF.

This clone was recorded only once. The CDR3, as DNA: TGTGCCAGCAGTTACTTAGACGAGACCGGGGAGCTGTTTTTT. It codes for CASSYLDETGELFF. This chain connects TRBV6-5 to TRBJ2-2; no clear D gene. There are 14 residues in the CDR3. Trimming took off 1 base at V and 5 bases at J, with 8 bases between the two ends. Germline V lookup: CDR1 MNHEY, CDR2 SVGAGI.

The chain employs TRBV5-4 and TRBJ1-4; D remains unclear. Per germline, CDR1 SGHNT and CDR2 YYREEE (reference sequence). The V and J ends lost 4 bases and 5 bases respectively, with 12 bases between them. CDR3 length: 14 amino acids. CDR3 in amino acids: CASSPGSGNEKLFF. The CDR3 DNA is TGTGCCAGCAGCCCTGGGTCCGGAAATGAAAAACTGTTTTTT.

In nucleotides, the CDR3 is TGTGCCAGCAGCCATTCGAATGCGCGGGGCCAAGAGACCCAGTACTTC. This encodes CASSHSNARGQETQYF. The chain uses TRBV14 and TRBJ2-5, with TRBD2 as a possible D gene (6 bases). CDR1 is SGHDN and CDR2 is FVKESK in the germline V gene. V was shortened by 3 bases and J by 1 base, with 15 bases between the two germline ends. There are 16 residues in the CDR3.

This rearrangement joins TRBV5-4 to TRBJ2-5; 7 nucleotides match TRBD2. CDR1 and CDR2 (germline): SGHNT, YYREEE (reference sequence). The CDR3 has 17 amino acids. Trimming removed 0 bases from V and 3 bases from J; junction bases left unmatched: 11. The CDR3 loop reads CASSLELEVAGKETQYF. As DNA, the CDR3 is TGTGCCAGCAGCTTGGAATTGGAAGTAGCGGGTAAAGAGACCCAGTACTTC.

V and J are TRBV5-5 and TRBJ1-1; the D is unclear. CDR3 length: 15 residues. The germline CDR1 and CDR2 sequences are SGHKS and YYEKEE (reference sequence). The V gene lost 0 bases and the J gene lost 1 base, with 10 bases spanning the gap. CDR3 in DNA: TGTGCCAGCAGCTTGGTACTGGAGCCGAACACTGAAGCTTTCTTT. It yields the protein CASSLVLEPNTEAFF.

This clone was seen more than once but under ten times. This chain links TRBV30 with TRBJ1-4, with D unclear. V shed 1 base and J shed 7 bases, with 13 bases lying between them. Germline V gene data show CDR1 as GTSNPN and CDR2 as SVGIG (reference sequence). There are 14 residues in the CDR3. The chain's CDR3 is CAWSGQVVGEKLFF. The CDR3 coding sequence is TGTGCCTGGAGTGGCCAGGTGGTTGGTGAAAAACTGTTTTTT.

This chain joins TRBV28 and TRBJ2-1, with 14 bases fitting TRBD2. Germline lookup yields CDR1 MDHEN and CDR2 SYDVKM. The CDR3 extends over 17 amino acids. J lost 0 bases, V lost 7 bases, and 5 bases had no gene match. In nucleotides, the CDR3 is TGTGCCAGCACCGGGACTAGCGGGAGAAGCTCCTACAATGAGCAGTTCTTC. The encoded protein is CASTGTSGRSSYNEQFF. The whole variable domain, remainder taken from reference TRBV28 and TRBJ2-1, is DVKVTQSSRYLVKRTGEKVFLECVQDMDHENMFWYRQDPGLGLRLIYFSYDVKMKEKGDIPEGYSVSREKKERFSLILESASTNQTSMYLCASTGTSGRSSYNEQFFGPGTRLTVL.

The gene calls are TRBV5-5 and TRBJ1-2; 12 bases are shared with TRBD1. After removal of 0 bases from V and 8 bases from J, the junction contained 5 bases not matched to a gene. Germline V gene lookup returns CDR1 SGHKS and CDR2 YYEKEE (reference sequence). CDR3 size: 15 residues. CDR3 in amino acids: CASSLVGQGASGYTF. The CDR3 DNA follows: TGTGCCAGCAGCTTGGTGGGACAGGGGGCGTCGGGCTACACCTTC.

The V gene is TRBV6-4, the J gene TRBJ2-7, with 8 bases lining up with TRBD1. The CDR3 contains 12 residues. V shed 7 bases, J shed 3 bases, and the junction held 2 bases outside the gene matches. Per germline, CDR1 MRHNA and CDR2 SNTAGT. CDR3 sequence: CASTTGDYEQYV. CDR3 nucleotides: TGTGCCAGCACGACAGGGGACTACGAGCAGTACGTC.

The CDR3 nucleotides read TGTGCCAGCAGCTTTAGGCGGGTCCAAGAGACCCAGTACTTC. It codes for CASSFRRVQETQYF. This chain connects TRBV11-2 to TRBJ2-5; D possibly corresponds to TRBD2 (5 bases). From germline, CDR1 is SGHAT and CDR2 FQNNGV. The CDR3 has 14 residues. V was shortened by 3 bases and J by 1 base, with 9 bases between the two germline ends. Looking up the rest from reference TRBV11-2 and TRBJ2-5 gives the full variable domain: EAGVAQSPRYKIIEKRQSVAFWCNPISGHATLYWYQQILGQGPKLLIQFQNNGVVDDSQLPKDRFSAERLKGVDSTLKIQPAKLEDSAVYLCASSFRRVQETQYFGPGTRLLVL.